These 20 T cell receptor beta chains came from one sample sequenced in a study of T cell repertoires in cytomegalovirus infection. MiXCR was run by TCRdb on the reads, yielding one entry per CDR3 protein. The sample comprises 110,000 to 150,000 distinct CDR3 sequences, more than 25% of which are singletons, and about 56% rests with the top ten. Their antigens are not known. Sequences were derived from CD8+ T cells from cultured PBMCs, sampled from culture after CMV antigen stimulation. Every receptor here comes from a human donor in good health (CMV status not recorded). Some clones in this sample may be carry-over from other donors' samples.

Only a few counts were recorded for this clonotype. The chain joins TRBV6-5 to TRBJ1-2; the D gene is possibly TRBD1 (5 bases). Per germline, CDR1 MNHEY and CDR2 SVGAGI. Trimming stripped 5 bases from V and 3 bases from J, with 13 bases between. The CDR3 has 14 residues. CDR3 sequence reads: CASSQIDSYYGYTF. As DNA, the CDR3 is TGTGCCAGCAGTCAGATCGACAGCTACTATGGCTACACCTTC.

The chain employs TRBV7-8 and TRBJ2-2; no reliable D call. V gave up 4 bases and J gave up 6 bases, with 9 bases separating them. Germline CDR1 SGHVS, CDR2 FQNEAQ. The CDR3 loop spans 13 amino acids. Here the CDR3 reads CASSSVGSGELFF. The CDR3, as DNA: TGTGCCAGCAGCTCGGTGGGGTCCGGGGAGCTGTTTTTT. Supplemented by reference TRBV7-8 and TRBJ2-2, the full variable domain reads GAGVSQSPRYKVAKRGQDVALRCDPISGHVSLFWYQQALGQGPEFLTYFQNEAQLDKSGLPSDRFFAERPEGSVSTLKIQRTQQEDSAVYLCASSSVGSGELFFGEGSRLTVL.

The J gene is TRBJ1-2, the V gene TRBV27; 8 bases are shared with TRBD1. The CDR3 has 20 residues. Germline V CDR1 and CDR2: MNHEY, SMNVEV (reference sequence). Trimming at V came to 1 base and at J to 0 bases, leaving 16 bases not matched to a gene. The CDR3, as DNA: TGTGCCAGCAGTTTATTCTCGACAGGGGCGCCCGGGTTAGCTAACTATGGCTACACCTTC. Residues: CASSLFSTGAPGLANYGYTF.

The chain couples TRBV5-5 to TRBJ2-1, with D perhaps TRBD2 (7 bases). Trimming left V 1 base short and J 2 bases short, with 10 bases between. The CDR3 contains 15 residues. Looked up from germline, CDR1 is SGHKS and CDR2 is YYEKEE (reference sequence). The CDR3 nucleotides are TGTGCCAGCAGCTTGATGGGGGGGCCCTACAATGAGCAGTTCTTC. This sequence encodes CASSLMGGPYNEQFF. The variable domain in full, with the rest retrieved from reference TRBV5-5 and TRBJ2-1, is DAGVTQSPTHLIKTRGQQVTLRCSPISGHKSVSWYQQVLGQGPQFIFQYYEKEERGRGNFPDRFSARQFPNYSSELNVNALLLGDSALYLCASSLMGGPYNEQFFGPGTRLTVL.

CDR3 sequence (DNA): TGTGCCAGTACACTCGCTTTAGGGACAGGCTTACGATTGAACACTGAAGCTTTCTTT. It translates to CASTLALGTGLRLNTEAFF. The chain recombines TRBV19 with TRBJ1-1; TRBD1 matches at 8 bases. Trimming took 7 bases from V and 0 from J; bases not matched to a gene: 19. The germline CDR1 and CDR2 sequences are LNHDA and SQIVND (reference sequence). There are 19 residues in the CDR3.

Concerning this clonotype: One end of the junction fails to match germline, which may point to a read error. The CDR3 reads CASRLGQEETQYF. The CDR3 coding sequence is TGTGCCAGCAGATTAGGACAAGAAGAGACCCAGTACTTC. The chain uses TRBV7-9 and TRBJ2-5, with D perhaps matching TRBD1 (5 bases). The CDR3 has 13 amino acids. Germline CDR1 reads SEHNR; CDR2 reads FQNEAQ (reference sequence).

The chain couples TRBV9 to TRBJ2-1; 8 bases fit TRBD1. In germline, CDR1 is SGDLS, CDR2 YYNGEE. This CDR3 has 15 residues. V lost 5 bases and J lost 6; bases outside the gene matches: 10. DNA for the CDR3: TGTGCCAGCAGAGACGACAGGGGCTCTAGCAATGAGCAGTTCTTC. It codes for CASRDDRGSSNEQFF.

This clonotype was seen repeatedly, ten times or more. The J gene is TRBJ2-2, the V gene TRBV7-9; TRBD2 might be the D (6 bases). V shed 5 bases and J shed 2 bases, with 15 bases lying between them. CDR1 is SEHNR and CDR2 is FQNEAQ in the germline V gene (reference sequence). The CDR3 spans 16 residues. CDR3 amino acids: CASSHLAGRNTGELFF. In nucleotides, the CDR3 is TGTGCCAGCAGCCACCTTGCGGGGAGAAACACCGGGGAGCTGTTTTTT.

V gene TRBV20-1 combines with J gene TRBJ1-2; D ambiguous. The V gene's germline CDR1 is DFQATT and CDR2 SNEGSKA (reference sequence). The CDR3 sequence is 14 residues long. The germline V and J ends were trimmed by 6 bases and 6 bases, with 20 bases remaining between them. The CDR3 loop is CSAHILGIVDGYTF. CDR3 nucleotide sequence: TGCAGTGCCCACATTCTAGGGATAGTGGATGGCTACACCTTC.

As for this clonotype: Since a much larger clone is just one base distant, this may be a read error. The gene calls are TRBV19 and TRBJ2-1; possibly TRBD1 or TRBD2 for D (5 bases each). CDR3 length: 13 amino acids. The V gene's germline CDR1 is LNHDA and CDR2 SQIVND (reference sequence). V was pared by 4 bases and J by 8 bases, with 12 bases between. CDR3 amino acids: CASSRDGYYEQFF. The CDR3 DNA is TGTGCCAGTAGTAGGGACGGTTACTATGAGCAGTTCTTC.

The rearrangement links TRBV7-9 to TRBJ1-6, with TRBD1 identical over 7 bases. The J segment lost 7 bases and the V segment lost 5 bases, leaving 2 bases of the junction unmatched. Per germline, CDR1 SEHNR and CDR2 FQNEAQ (reference sequence). This CDR3 has 13 amino acids. CDR3 amino acids: CASSPDRNSPLHF. CDR3 DNA: TGTGCCAGCAGCCCGGACAGGAATTCACCCCTCCACTTT.

This clonotype was found many times. V is TRBV7-6 and J is TRBJ2-5; TRBD2 matches 13 bases. This CDR3 region has 18 residues. CDR1 and CDR2 (germline): SGHVS, FNYEAQ. V dropped 5 bases and J dropped 5; count of bases not matched to a gene: 14. The DNA for the CDR3 is TGTGCCAGCAGCCGCCCTCTCACTAGCGGGGGGGCTTGGGAGACCCAGTACTTC. Translating gives CASSRPLTSGGAWETQYF.

This clonotype was detected only a few times. The chain joins TRBV19 to TRBJ1-1; TRBD1 matches at 8 bases. Germline CDR1 LNHDA, CDR2 SQIVND (reference sequence). V shed 6 bases and J 0 bases; nucleotides not matched to a gene: 6. CDR3 size: 15 residues. CDR3 in amino acids: CASRPTGEMNTEAFF. In DNA form, the CDR3 reads TGTGCCAGTAGACCGACAGGGGAGATGAACACTGAAGCTTTCTTT.

V and J are TRBV16 and TRBJ1-1; D not resolved. The germline gives CDR1 KGHSY, CDR2 FQNENV. Trimming pared 4 bases from V and 10 bases from J, leaving 19 bases between. The CDR3 contains 14 residues. Written as DNA, the CDR3 is TGTGCCAGCAGCCCGCTGGACGGACCAGTTACAGCTTTCTTT. This sequence encodes CASSPLDGPVTAFF.

This chain connects TRBV3-1 to TRBJ2-1; 7 positions agree with TRBD2. The CDR3 totals 15 residues. Trimming cost V 5 bases and J 5 bases; bases outside gene matches: 9. Looked up from germline, CDR1 is LGHDT and CDR2 is YNNKEL (reference sequence). CDR3 amino acids: CASSEFRLADNEQFF. Here the CDR3 DNA reads TGTGCCAGCAGCGAATTTAGGCTAGCGGACAATGAGCAGTTCTTC.

The V and J genes are TRBV2 and TRBJ2-7; D is unclear. Germline lookup yields CDR1 SNHLY and CDR2 FYNNEI. The CDR3 is made up of 15 amino acids. V was trimmed by 5 bases and J by 0 bases, leaving 14 bases between them. In nucleotides, the CDR3 is TGTGCCAGCAGTTTTTTTCAGGATAGCTCCTACGAGCAGTACTTC. This gives the protein CASSFFQDSSYEQYF.

This clonotype was counted once. The CDR3 here is CAISESGQGNSPLHF. The DNA of the CDR3 is TGTGCCATCAGTGAGTCGGGACAGGGTAATTCACCCCTCCACTTT. The J gene is TRBJ1-6, the V gene TRBV10-3; 9 bases match TRBD1. This CDR3 is 15 amino acids long. CDR1 ENHRY and CDR2 SYGVKD come from the germline V gene. The J segment lost 6 bases and the V segment lost 0 bases, leaving 0 bases of the junction unmatched.

The chain has TRBV7-9 and TRBJ1-1; D gene uncertain. With 1 base removed from V and 0 bases from J, the gap between germline ends came to 6 bases. CDR3 length: 14 residues. Looked up from germline, CDR1 is SEHNR and CDR2 is FQNEAQ (reference sequence). The CDR3 DNA reads TGTGCCAGCAGCTTAGAGGGTGTGAACACTGAAGCTTTCTTT. Its translation: CASSLEGVNTEAFF.

The chain combines TRBV27 with TRBJ1-1; D is uncertain. This CDR3 spans 15 amino acids. The V end was cut by 2 bases, the J end by 0 bases, with 10 bases between. In germline, CDR1 is MNHEY, CDR2 SMNVEV (reference sequence). The CDR3, as DNA: TGTGCCAGCAGTTTAAGCATGGGAATGAACACTGAAGCTTTCTTT. It codes for CASSLSMGMNTEAFF.

This clonotype turned up a few times. The chain's CDR3 is CASSQHGGWETQYF. The CDR3 bases are TGTGCCAGCAGCCAACACGGGGGATGGGAGACCCAGTACTTC. The V and J genes are TRBV3-1 and TRBJ2-5, with D possibly matching TRBD2 (6 bases). The CDR3 covers 14 residues. V was shortened by 2 bases and J by 5 bases, with 12 bases between the two germline ends. From germline, CDR1 is LGHDT and CDR2 YNNKEL (reference sequence).